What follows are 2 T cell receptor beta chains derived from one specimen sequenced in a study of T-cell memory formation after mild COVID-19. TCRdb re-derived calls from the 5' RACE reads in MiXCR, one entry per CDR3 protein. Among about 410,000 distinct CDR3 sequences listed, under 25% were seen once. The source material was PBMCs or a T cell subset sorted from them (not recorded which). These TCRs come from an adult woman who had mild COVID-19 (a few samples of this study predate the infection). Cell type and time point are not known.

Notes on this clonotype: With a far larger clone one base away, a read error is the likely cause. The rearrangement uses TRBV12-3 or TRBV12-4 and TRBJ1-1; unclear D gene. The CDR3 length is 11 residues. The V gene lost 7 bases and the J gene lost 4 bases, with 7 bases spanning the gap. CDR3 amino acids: CASNLGTEAFF. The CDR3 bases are TGTGCCAGCAATTTGGGCACTGAAGCTTTCTTT.

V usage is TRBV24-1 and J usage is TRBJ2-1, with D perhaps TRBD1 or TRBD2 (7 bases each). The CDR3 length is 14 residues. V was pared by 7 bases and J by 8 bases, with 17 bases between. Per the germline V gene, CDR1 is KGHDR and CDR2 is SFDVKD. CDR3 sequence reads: CATRRQGGSDEQFF. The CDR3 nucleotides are TGTGCCACCAGAAGACAGGGAGGGTCGGATGAGCAGTTCTTC.